This T cell receptor beta chain was documented in a study of blood T cell repertoires in COVID-19. About the research overall: Donors in the United States, Italy and Spain gave samples during acute or convalescent COVID-19.

Authors' methods: Scientists estimated how many nucleated cells there were by amplifying reference gene primers. Sequencing was performed with immunoSEQ multiplex PCR; in TCRdb, only in-frame clones are kept and a portion is missing. V, J and clone size were drawn from that table, and D and trimming were deduced from the DNA. The table lists approximately 290,000 clones, around nine tenths of them singletons, with 11% in the top ten. The V gene's germline CDR1 is MDHEN and CDR2 SYDVKM. Trimming cost V 2 bases and J 5 bases; bases outside gene matches: 20. The CDR3 is made up of 19 amino acids. A Seattle source enrolled patients during active infection and followed them longitudinally.

The receptor comes from a woman in her 30s with COVID-19, enrolled during active disease. The V call is TRBV28, the J call TRBJ2-5; 7 bases are shared with TRBD1. The sample consisted of peripheral blood. CDR3 in amino acids: CASSLEFGVGGQVWETQYF. The CDR3 nucleotides are TGTGCCAGCAGTTTAGAATTTGGGGTCGGTGGACAGGTCTGGGAGACCCAGTACTTC.